This T cell receptor beta chain was observed in a study of blood T cell repertoires in COVID-19. Study as a whole: Some COVID-19 samples were acute and others convalescent; all came from the United States, Italy and Spain. PBMCs, B-cell-depleted T cells, or T cells were the source of the cDNA or gDNA that made up the material.

Study processing details: Reference gene primer amplification gave nucleated cell count estimates. Only in-frame clones appear in the TCRdb table, and some are missing; sequencing was by immunoSEQ multiplex PCR. That table supplies the V and J calls and clone size; D and trimming were determined from the DNA. The profile shows approximately 210,000 clones, 82% of them singletons. Sequencing was carried out using peripheral blood. The receptor was isolated from a woman aged 40 to 55 with acute or convalescent COVID-19.

CDR3 coding DNA: TGTGCCAGCAGCGAGTTCGGGGTGTCACTCTTCCCTTATGAAAAACTGTTTTTT. Translation gives CASSEFGVSLFPYEKLFF. This sequence joins TRBV7-9 and TRBJ1-4; no definite D call. This CDR3 comprises 18 residues. V was trimmed by 5 bases and J by 6 bases, leaving 25 bases between them. Germline CDR1 is SEHNR and CDR2 is FQNEAQ (reference sequence).